This T cell receptor (beta chain) was identified during a study of identical twins. Points from the study as a whole: Fewer insertions characterized abundant cord blood beta clonotypes, whereas memory repertoires showed none. Conclusions were based on cross-sectional statistical analysis, without following the same donors.

There are a few counts of this clonotype. Its antigen remains unknown. TCRdb fed the 5' RACE reads into MiXCR, producing one record per CDR3 protein. The sample consists of hundreds of thousands of distinct CDR3 sequences, approximately 8% of them appearing once. Everyone who donated was a healthy Caucasian. This sample also belongs to another study, concerning yellow fever vaccine responses in identical twins.

This receptor was taken from a woman between 18 and 30 years old in good health. The specimen sequenced was memory (CD45RO+) T cells sorted from blood.

As DNA, the CDR3 is TGTGCCACCCAACGACTAGCGGGGGGAGAGACCCAGTACTTC. As protein: CATQRLAGGETQYF. This chain connects TRBV2 to TRBJ2-5, with 13 nucleotides matching TRBD2. Germline V lookup: CDR1 SNHLY, CDR2 FYNNEI. This CDR3 spans 14 amino acids. V trimming: 10 bases; J trimming: 4 bases; junction bases outside the gene matches: 6. Looking up the rest from reference TRBV2 and TRBJ2-5 gives the full variable domain: EPEVTQTPSHQVTQMGQEVILRCVPISNHLYFYWYRQILGQKVEFLVSFYNNEISEKSEIFDDQFSVERPDGSNFTLKIRSTKLEDSAMYFCATQRLAGGETQYFGPGTRLLVL.